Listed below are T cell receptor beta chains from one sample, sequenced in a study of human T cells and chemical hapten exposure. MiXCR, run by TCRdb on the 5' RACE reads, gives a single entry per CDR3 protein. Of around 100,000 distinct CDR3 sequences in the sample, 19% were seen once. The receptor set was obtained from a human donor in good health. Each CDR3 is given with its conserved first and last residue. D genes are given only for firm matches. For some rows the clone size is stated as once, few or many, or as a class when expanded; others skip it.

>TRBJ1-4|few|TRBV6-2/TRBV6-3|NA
CASVNAGDEKLFF
TGTGCCAGCGTAAACGCAGGGGATGAAAAACTGTTTTTT
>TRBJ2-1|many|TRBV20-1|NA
CSARMYNEQFF
TGCAGTGCTCGGATGTACAATGAGCAGTTCTTC
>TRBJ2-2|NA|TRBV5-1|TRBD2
CASSLATLALAGVWTGELFF
TGCGCCAGCAGCTTGGCCACCCTCGCCCTAGCGGGAGTATGGACCGGGGAGCTGTTTTTT
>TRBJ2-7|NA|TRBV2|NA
CASIPGPRIGEQYF
TGTGCCAGCATACCCGGCCCCCGGATAGGCGAGCAGTACTTC
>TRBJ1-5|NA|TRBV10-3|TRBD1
CAISAGGGNQPQHF
TGTGCCATCAGTGCAGGGGGGGGCAATCAGCCCCAGCATTTT
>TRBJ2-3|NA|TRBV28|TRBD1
CASSRYLTGTGVGDTQYF
TGTGCCAGCAGTCGATACCTGACCGGGACAGGGGTAGGAGATACGCAGTATTTT
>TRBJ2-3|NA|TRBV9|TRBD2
CASSAGTSGTTDTQYF
TGTGCCAGCAGCGCGGGGACTAGCGGTACCACAGATACGCAGTATTTT
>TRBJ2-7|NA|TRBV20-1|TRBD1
CSARGPPGQGKGSSYEQYF
TGCAGTGCTAGAGGGCCCCCGGGACAGGGGAAGGGGAGCTCCTACGAGCAGTACTTC
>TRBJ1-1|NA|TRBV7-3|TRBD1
CASSSWTGMNTEAFF
TGTGCCAGCAGCTCCTGGACAGGGATGAACACTGAAGCTTTCTTT
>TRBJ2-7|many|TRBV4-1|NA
CASSQDSYEQYF
TGCGCCAGCAGCCAAGACTCCTACGAGCAGTACTTC
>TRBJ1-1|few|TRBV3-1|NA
CASSQDRRVNTEAFF
TGTGCCAGCAGCCAAGATCGCAGGGTGAACACTGAAGCTTTCTTT